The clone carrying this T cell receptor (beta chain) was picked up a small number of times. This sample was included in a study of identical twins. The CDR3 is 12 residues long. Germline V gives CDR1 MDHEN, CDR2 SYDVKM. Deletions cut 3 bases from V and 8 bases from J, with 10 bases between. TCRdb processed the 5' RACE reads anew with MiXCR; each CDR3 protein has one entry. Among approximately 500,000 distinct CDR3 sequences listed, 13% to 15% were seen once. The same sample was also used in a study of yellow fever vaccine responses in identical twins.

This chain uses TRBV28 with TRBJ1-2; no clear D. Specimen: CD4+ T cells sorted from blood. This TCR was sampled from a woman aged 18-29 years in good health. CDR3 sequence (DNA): TGTGCCAGCAGTTTTATCGGGTCGGGCTACACCTTC. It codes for CASSFIGSGYTF.